The entry below describes one TCR beta chain. The data were obtained in a study of shared clonotypes between healthy human individuals. Sequenced by immunoSEQ multiplex PCR; TCRdb stores in-frame clones only, minus some. The sample carries 2,500,000 or so clones, 85% to 95% recorded once. The length of the CDR3 is 13 residues. V lost 4 bases, J lost 8 bases, and 14 bases lay in between. The germline gives CDR1 SGHTA, CDR2 FQGNSA. The TCR originated in a man younger than 35 in good health. The V and J genes are TRBV7-2 and TRBJ1-2; no clear D. Sequencing used naive CD4+ T cells sorted from blood. Indicated subset: CD45RA+ positively selected. The chain's CDR3 is CASSSLKTEGYTF. The DNA of the CDR3 is TGTGCCAGCAGCTCCCTAAAAACGGAAGGCTACACCTTC.